A selection of T cell receptor beta chains follows, all from one sample in a study of T-cell memory formation after mild COVID-19. In TCRdb, the 5' RACE reads were re-called with MiXCR into one record per CDR3 protein. Of 550,000 to 600,000 distinct CDR3 sequences in the sample, 15% to 20% were seen once. Sequencing input: PBMCs or a T cell subset sorted from them (not recorded which). The source is an adult woman who had mild COVID-19 (a few samples of this study predate the infection). Cell type and time point are not known. The CDR3 runs from the conserved cysteine through the conserved F or W. Fields, in order: clone size, D gene, J gene, V gene, CDR3 protein, CDR3 DNA. A D gene is named only where the DNA matches it firmly. Part of the rows lack a size; the others show once, few, many or a class for expanded clones.

>many|-|TRBJ2-3|TRBV12-3/TRBV12-4
CASSLAGSASTDTQYF
TGTGCCAGCAGTTTAGCAGGTAGCGCCAGCACAGATACGCAGTATTTT
>-|TRBD2|TRBJ2-1|TRBV7-9
CAGDKAGGPSDEQFF
TGTGCCGGCGATAAAGCGGGAGGGCCCTCAGATGAGCAGTTCTTC
>-|-|TRBJ2-3|TRBV18
CASSPNQGLPTDTQYF
TGTGCCAGCTCACCTAATCAGGGGCTACCCACAGATACGCAGTATTTT
>-|-|TRBJ1-1|TRBV9
CASSVDGDLGTEAFF
TGTGCCAGCAGCGTAGACGGTGATTTAGGGACTGAAGCTTTCTTT
>few|-|TRBJ2-1|TRBV12-3/TRBV12-4
CASSPTRLTDEQFF
TGTGCCAGCAGTCCAACCCGACTGACGGATGAGCAGTTCTTC
>-|-|TRBJ2-5|TRBV7-8
CASFGRQETQYF
TGTGCTAGCTTTGGGAGGCAAGAGACCCAGTACTTC
>few|TRBD2|TRBJ2-3|TRBV7-9
CASSLGAGAGLSGDTQYF
TGTGCCAGCAGCTTAGGGGCCGGAGCGGGGCTGAGTGGCGATACGCAGTATTTT
>few|-|TRBJ2-3|TRBV6-5
CASSYSKGRTDTQYF
TGTGCCAGCAGTTACTCGAAGGGGCGCACAGATACGCAGTATTTT
>-|-|TRBJ2-4|TRBV12-3/TRBV12-4
CASSLVGSLAKNIQYF
TGTGCCAGCAGTTTAGTTGGGAGTCTAGCCAAAAACATTCAGTACTTC
>-|-|TRBJ2-1|TRBV6-1
CASKEGAYNEQFF
TGTGCCTCAAAAGAGGGAGCCTACAATGAGCAGTTCTTC
>few|-|TRBJ1-5|TRBV24-1
CATSRGSNQPQHF
TGTGCCACCAGCAGGGGTAGCAATCAGCCCCAGCATTTT
>few|TRBD2|TRBJ2-2|TRBV19
CASRKFRGANTGELFF
TGTGCCAGTAGAAAGTTTCGGGGGGCGAACACCGGGGAGCTGTTTTTT
>few|TRBD2|TRBJ2-3|TRBV18
CASSPLSGGTDTQYF
TGTGCCAGCTCACCACTGAGCGGGGGCACAGATACGCAGTATTTT
>-|TRBD2|TRBJ2-1|TRBV7-6
CASSLGRAGVGTYNEQFF
TGTGCCAGCAGCTTAGGCCGAGCGGGAGTGGGCACCTACAATGAGCAGTTCTTC
>-|-|TRBJ1-5|TRBV20-1
CSASGGRYQPQHF
TGCAGTGCTAGCGGGGGGCGATATCAGCCCCAGCATTTT
>-|-|TRBJ1-1|TRBV20-1
CSASFRVMNTEAFF
TGCAGTGCTAGTTTCCGGGTTATGAACACTGAAGCTTTCTTT
>-|-|TRBJ2-1|TRBV19
CASTEGAYNEQFF
TGTGCCAGTACGGAGGGGGCCTACAATGAGCAGTTCTTC
>few|TRBD2|TRBJ2-7|TRBV19
CASSAGGGAYEQYF
TGTGCCAGTAGTGCCGGGGGGGGAGCCTACGAGCAGTACTTC
>many|-|TRBJ2-5|TRBV5-1
CASSLRSLQETQYF
TGCGCCAGCAGCTTGAGATCGTTACAAGAGACCCAGTACTTC
>-|TRBD2|TRBJ2-1|TRBV7-2
CASRLRLAGESSYNEQFF
TGTGCCAGCAGACTAAGACTAGCGGGGGAGAGCTCCTACAATGAGCAGTTCTTC
>-|-|TRBJ1-5|TRBV20-1
CSASMGERNQPQHF
TGCAGTGCTAGTATGGGTGAACGAAATCAGCCCCAGCATTTT
>many|-|TRBJ2-1|TRBV5-1
CASSLHSGPPYNEQFF
TGCGCCAGCAGCTTGCATAGCGGCCCGCCCTACAATGAGCAGTTCTTC
>few|TRBD2|TRBJ2-7|TRBV20-1
CSAREAGGSYEQYF
TGCAGTGCTAGAGAAGCGGGAGGGTCCTACGAGCAGTACTTC
>few|-|TRBJ2-5|TRBV25-1
CASSEKYWETQYF
TGTGCCAGCAGTGAAAAATACTGGGAGACCCAGTACTTC
>few|-|TRBJ2-7|TRBV2
CASSDQERMGYEQYF
TGTGCCAGCAGTGATCAAGAGAGAATGGGCTACGAGCAGTACTTC
>many|-|TRBJ2-1|TRBV7-9
CASSLGRGGFTNEQFF
TGTGCCAGCAGCTTAGGGAGAGGTGGCTTTACAAATGAGCAGTTCTTC
>few|-|TRBJ2-2|TRBV19
CASSLQGAGTGELFF
TGTGCCAGTAGTTTGCAGGGTGCGGGCACCGGGGAGCTGTTTTTT
>-|-|TRBJ2-4|TRBV7-3
CASSSGSRDIQYF
TGTGCCAGCAGCTCCGGGAGCCGGGACATTCAGTACTTC
>-|TRBD1|TRBJ2-1|TRBV9
CASSVVTDRGVYNEQFF
TGTGCCAGCAGCGTAGTCACAGACAGGGGAGTCTACAATGAGCAGTTCTTC